This T cell receptor beta chain was identified during a study of cytomegalovirus exposure and HLA in healthy donors. The wider study: About 85 million unique TCR sequences came from HLA-typed donors in an early release.

The PCR used 60 Vbeta and 13 Jbeta primers. Produced via immunoSEQ multiplex PCR; TCRdb's table is partial and in-frame only. The sample carries some 120,000 clones, under 85% recorded once. Notes on the study in general: HLA allele associations emerged for roughly 17,000 TCR beta sequences in a later analysis, at 0.05 false discovery rate. No immune exposure information besides CMV serostatus was available.

Germline assignment: CDR1 SGHVS and CDR2 FQNEAQ. V lost 5 bases to trimming and J lost 9 bases; unmatched junction nucleotides: 12. This CDR3 spans 15 amino acids. On this clone: Antigen specificity is unknown.

This receptor was taken from a woman aged 45-65 years in good health and CMV-seropositive. The chain has TRBV7-8 and TRBJ2-1; 8 bases fit TRBD1. The specimen sequenced was PBMCs. The CDR3 sequence is CASSAPRGQVSEQFF. For the CDR3, the DNA is TGTGCCAGCAGCGCGCCCAGGGGGCAAGTTAGTGAGCAGTTCTTC.